The sample holds many counts of the clone carrying this TCR beta chain. Sampling more than 9 ml of fresh peripheral blood provided the PBMCs. The sample comes from a study of Graves' ophthalmopathy and Graves' hyperthyroidism. Whole-study context: Peripheral blood sampling preceded any treatment and occurred at initial diagnosis.

TCR beta CDR3 regions were amplified from RNA transcripts. Following a first-round RT-PCR that used HTBI primers, a second-round multiplex PCR was carried out. TCRdb re-called the multiplex PCR reads through MiXCR, storing one row per CDR3 protein. The sample comprises roughly 480,000 distinct CDR3 sequences, 13% to 15% of which are singletons, and 9.5% to 10% rests with the top ten. Germline lookup yields CDR1 MNHEY and CDR2 SVGEGT. The CDR3 consists of 16 residues. With 6 bases clipped from V and 7 bases from J, the junction kept 12 bases outside the gene matches. The specimen was blood. The sequence came from a woman in her 30s with Graves' ophthalmopathy. The chain combines TRBV6-2 or TRBV6-3 with TRBJ2-2; 9 nucleotides agree with TRBD1. The CDR3 nucleotides are TGTGCCAGCAGAACCCCCGACAGGGGGTCCGTCGGGGAGCTGTTTTTT. Residues: CASRTPDRGSVGELFF.